Shown below are 3 T cell receptor beta chains from a single sample sequenced in a study of blood T cell repertoires in COVID-19. Some clones are missing from TCRdb's copy, which holds only in-frame ones; the method was immunoSEQ multiplex PCR. The sample lists around 110,000 clones, approximately 84% seen once, with less than 9% in the top ten. Specimen: peripheral blood. These receptors were taken from a man between 65 and 80 years old with active or convalescent COVID-19.

Only one count was recorded for this clone. The V call is TRBV3-1 (or the pseudogene TRBV3-2), the J call TRBJ2-3; D not certain. The germline gives CDR1 LGHDT, CDR2 YNNKEL (reference sequence). This CDR3 region has 12 residues. Between the trimmed V and J ends, which lost 2 bases and 2 bases, there was a span of 2 bases. The CDR3 loop reads CASSQLTDTQYF. CDR3 nucleotides: TGTGCCAGCAGCCAACTCACAGATACGCAGTATTTT.

This chain links TRBV7-2 with TRBJ1-1; 7 positions match TRBD1. The CDR3 consists of 14 residues. CDR1 and CDR2 from the germline V gene are SGHTA and FQGNSA. J gave up 1 base and V 5 bases, and 4 bases lay outside the gene matches. The CDR3 region has the DNA TGTGCCAGCAGCCCCACAGGGGCGAACACTGAAGCTTTCTTT. It yields the protein CASSPTGANTEAFF. The variable domain in full, with the rest retrieved from reference TRBV7-2 and TRBJ1-1, is GAGVSQSPSNKVTEKGKDVELRCDPISGHTALYWYRQSLGQGLEFLIYFQGNSAPDKSGLPSDRFSAERTGGSVSTLTIQRTQQEDSAVYLCASSPTGANTEAFFGQGTRLTVV.

The V call is TRBV10-3, the J call TRBJ2-1; TRBD1 matches at 9 bases. This CDR3 has 15 residues. The germline CDR1 and CDR2 sequences are ENHRY and SYGVKD. J lost 3 bases, V lost 10 bases, and 10 bases had no gene match. This CDR3 reads CASQSRTGDYNEQFF. CDR3 bases: TGTGCCAGCCAGTCTCGGACAGGGGACTACAATGAGCAGTTCTTC.